A selection of T cell receptor beta chains follows, all from one sample in a study of OX40 agonist ivuxolimab in advanced cancers. The table came from immunoSEQ multiplex PCR; TCRdb's copy has only in-frame clones and leaves some out. The data show about 68,000 clones, approximately 90% seen once. The sequencing here drew on CD4+ or CD8+ T cells sorted from blood, taken in a trial of the OX40 agonist ivuxolimab. The receptors were sampled from an adult with an advanced solid tumor such as melanoma, head and neck, liver or kidney cancer. The CDR3 runs from the conserved cysteine through the conserved F or W. A D gene is named only where the DNA matches it firmly. Some rows have no size entry. The others give once, few or many, or a class for an expanded clone.

V	D	J	size	DNA	CDR3
TRBV4-1	NA	TRBJ1-1	NA	TGCGCCAGCAGCTGGAGAGCGAGGGGAACTGAAGCTTTCTTT	CASSWRARGTEAFF
TRBV11-3	NA	TRBJ2-1	NA	TGTGCCAGCAGCTCTGACATGAGCTCCTACAATGAGCAGTTCTTC	CASSSDMSSYNEQFF
TRBV7-2	TRBD1	TRBJ1-3	NA	TGTGCCAGCAGCTTAACGGGACAGGCGGGAAACACCATATATTTT	CASSLTGQAGNTIYF
TRBV19	NA	TRBJ2-3	NA	TGTGCCAGTAGTAGCCTGAGCACAGATACGCAGTATTTT	CASSSLSTDTQYF
TRBV18	NA	TRBJ1-5	NA	TGTGCCAGCTCAGCTACACAGGGTCAGCCCCAGCATTTT	CASSATQGQPQHF
TRBV4-1	NA	TRBJ2-7	NA	TGCGCCAGCAGCCAAGAGGATGGGTACTACGAGCAGTACTTC	CASSQEDGYYEQYF
TRBV5-1	NA	TRBJ1-1	NA	TGCGCCAGCAGCTTGGACAGAAACACTGAAGCTTTCTTT	CASSLDRNTEAFF
TRBV7-9	NA	TRBJ1-6	NA	TGTGCCAGCACCCGGGAGGGAGGTGGTGGTTCACCCCTCCACTTT	CASTREGGGGSPLHF
TRBV30	NA	TRBJ1-2	NA	TGTGCCTGGAGTCCCGGGCAGCGGAGCTATGGCTACACCTTC	CAWSPGQRSYGYTF
TRBV7-9	NA	TRBJ1-2	NA	TGTGCCAGCAGCCCCCCCCAAAACTATGGCTACACCTTC	CASSPPQNYGYTF
TRBV19	NA	TRBJ2-1	NA	TGTGCCAGTAGTATAGATCAGGGGCTTTACAATGAGCAGTTCTTC	CASSIDQGLYNEQFF
TRBV2	TRBD2	TRBJ2-1	NA	TGTGCCAGCAGTGAATCTATAGCGGGGGACTACAATGAGCAGTTCTTC	CASSESIAGDYNEQFF
TRBV4-3	NA	TRBJ1-1	NA	TGCGCCAGCAGCCAAGATGGAACGACGGGTGAAGCTTTCTTT	CASSQDGTTGEAFF
TRBV30	NA	TRBJ2-7	NA	TGTGCCTGGAGGGAGACAGCCGGATGGGCCTACGAGCAGTACTTC	CAWRETAGWAYEQYF
TRBV9	NA	TRBJ2-3	NA	TGTGCCAGCAGCGTAGCCGAAGATACGCAGTATTTT	CASSVAEDTQYF
TRBV27	NA	TRBJ1-2	NA	TGTGCCAGCAGTTCCCTGGAGGGACTGCTCCTAGGCTACACCTTC	CASSSLEGLLLGYTF
TRBV5-4	TRBD2	TRBJ2-1	NA	TGTGCCAGCAGCCACATCAGCGGGACCTACAATGAGCAGTTCTTC	CASSHISGTYNEQFF
TRBV28	NA	TRBJ2-1	NA	TGTGCCAGCACGTCAGGGGCGCATGATTTCTTC	CASTSGAHDFF
TRBV13	NA	TRBJ1-4	NA	TGTGCCAGCAGGGAAACAGGTCCTTTGGAAAAACTGTTTTTT	CASRETGPLEKLFF
TRBV19	NA	TRBJ2-6	NA	TGTGCCAGTAGTCCATATGGGTCTGGGGCCAACGTCCTGACTTTC	CASSPYGSGANVLTF
TRBV6-5	TRBD2	TRBJ2-1	NA	TGTGCCAGCAGTTACTTTAGCGGGGGATACAATGAGCAGTTCTTC	CASSYFSGGYNEQFF
TRBV4-1	NA	TRBJ1-5	NA	TGCGCCAGCAGCCAAGATAGGCGGGTGGGTCAGCCCCAGCATTTT	CASSQDRRVGQPQHF
TRBV5-1	TRBD1	TRBJ2-1	NA	TGCGCCAGCAGCGACGGGACAGGGGAGAGGGATGAGCAGTTCTTC	CASSDGTGERDEQFF
TRBV27	NA	TRBJ1-1	NA	TGTGCCAGCAGTTTATCAGGATTCAACACTGAAGCTTTCTTT	CASSLSGFNTEAFF
TRBV5-5	NA	TRBJ1-5	NA	TGTGCCAGCAGCTTGGACCACGAGGGAAGCAATCAGCCCCAGCATTTT	CASSLDHEGSNQPQHF
TRBV27	NA	TRBJ1-5	NA	TGTGCCAGCAGTTTAGGCAGGGAAGGGCAGCCCCAGCATTTT	CASSLGREGQPQHF
TRBV27	TRBD2	TRBJ2-7	NA	TGTGCCAGCAGTACCCGACTAGCGGGGGCAAGTTCCTACGAGCAGTACTTC	CASSTRLAGASSYEQYF
TRBV2	TRBD2	TRBJ2-1	NA	TGTGCCAGGACTTCGGGGGGGCCTTACAATGAGCAGTTCTTC	CARTSGGPYNEQFF
TRBV15	TRBD2	TRBJ2-4	NA	TGTGCCACCAGAAACTCGGGGGGGCTCGCCAAAAACATTCAGTACTTC	CATRNSGGLAKNIQYF
TRBV18	TRBD1	TRBJ1-4	once	TGTGCCAGCTCACCATACAGGGGTAATGAAAAACTGTTTTTT	CASSPYRGNEKLFF
TRBV7-9	TRBD1	TRBJ2-5	once	TGTGCCAGCAGCTTCCTGGGGGGACAGGGTCTCTTGGAGACCCAGTACTTC	CASSFLGGQGLLETQYF
TRBV29-1	NA	TRBJ2-7	NA	TGCAGCGTTGAATCGCGGCAGGGGACCTACGAGCAGTACTTC	CSVESRQGTYEQYF
TRBV5-1	TRBD1	TRBJ2-7	NA	TGCGCCAGCAGCTTGGACCAACCAGGACAGGGCTACGAGCAGTACTTC	CASSLDQPGQGYEQYF
TRBV27	NA	TRBJ1-2	NA	TGTGCCAGCAGTTTAACAGGGACCAACTATGGCTACACCTTC	CASSLTGTNYGYTF
TRBV28	NA	TRBJ2-7	once	TGTGCCAGCAGTTTTATACAGGGGAGGAACTACGAGCAGTACTTC	CASSFIQGRNYEQYF
TRBV27	NA	TRBJ2-7	few	TGTGCCAGCAGTTTCAAGGGGCCCTACGAGCAGTACTTC	CASSFKGPYEQYF
TRBV27	NA	TRBJ1-2	NA	TGTGCCAGCAGTTCGGACAGCTATGGCTACACCTTC	CASSSDSYGYTF
TRBV5-1	NA	TRBJ1-5	NA	TGCGCCAGCAGCCCAGACGGTTACAATCAGCCCCAGCATTTT	CASSPDGYNQPQHF
TRBV11-2	TRBD1	TRBJ1-1	NA	TGTGCCAGCAGCTTAACAGGGGCCTACCCGAACACTGAAGCTTTCTTT	CASSLTGAYPNTEAFF
TRBV4-3	TRBD1	TRBJ2-1	NA	TGCGCCAGCAGCCCGACAGGGGAGTCATACAATGAGCAGTTCTTC	CASSPTGESYNEQFF
TRBV6-5	NA	TRBJ1-6	NA	TGTGCCAGCAGTTACTCTGACAGCGGGGGGAATTCACCCCTCCACTTT	CASSYSDSGGNSPLHF
TRBV19	NA	TRBJ1-1	NA	TGTGCCAGTAGTCCCGAGAAGGGGCATTGGGGCACTGAAGCTTTCTTT	CASSPEKGHWGTEAFF
TRBV28	TRBD1	TRBJ2-2	NA	TGTGCCAGCAGTTTTCACAGGGGTCTTAGGACCGGGGAGCTGTTTTTT	CASSFHRGLRTGELFF
TRBV19	NA	TRBJ1-1	NA	TGTGCCACTTCCGGGCGGGAGAACACTGAAGCTTTCTTT	CATSGRENTEAFF
TRBV5-8	TRBD1	TRBJ2-2	NA	TGTGCCAGCAGCTTCCAGGGGGCAGGGACCGGGGAGCTGTTTTTT	CASSFQGAGTGELFF
TRBV5-5	NA	TRBJ2-1	NA	TGTGCCAGTAACCCGACAGCCGGCTCCTACAATGAGCAGTTCTTC	CASNPTAGSYNEQFF
TRBV6-5	NA	TRBJ2-1	NA	TGTGCCAGCAGTTACGGCTCAGCCAATGAGCAGTTCTTC	CASSYGSANEQFF
TRBV6-5	TRBD1	TRBJ1-2	NA	TGTGCCACCTCCATAGGACAGGGCAACTATGGCTACACCTTC	CATSIGQGNYGYTF
TRBV5-6	NA	TRBJ1-2	once	TGTGCCAGCAGCTTGGGGGGCAGTCAGGGCTCGGTCTATGGCTACACCTTC	CASSLGGSQGSVYGYTF